The rows below give T cell receptor beta chains drawn from one sample of a study of beta chain features in type 1 diabetes. Profiling relied on immunoSEQ multiplex PCR, and the TCRdb table lists in-frame clones only, not all of them. The sample includes 300,000 to 400,000 clones, 8% to 10% of them seen just once. Sequencing input: central memory CD4+ T cells from blood. The receptors come from a man aged 25 to 45 with type 1 diabetes. Both conserved end residues are part of each CDR3. A D gene is named only where the DNA matches it firmly. Clone sizes are given selectively: once, few, many, or a class where the clone is expanded.

V gene: TRBV7-6
D gene: TRBD2
J gene: TRBJ2-1
clone size: few
CDR3 protein: CASSLEFGLAGGIF
CDR3 DNA: TGTGCCAGCAGCTTAGAGTTCGGGCTAGCGGGGGGTATCTTC

V gene: TRBV29-1
D gene: TRBD1
J gene: TRBJ2-7
clone size: many
CDR3 protein: CSVRQGGYEQYF
CDR3 DNA: TGCAGCGTCCGACAGGGGGGCTACGAGCAGTACTTC

V gene: TRBV9
D gene: -
J gene: TRBJ2-1
clone size: few
CDR3 protein: CASSFGTSESEQFF
CDR3 DNA: TGTGCCAGCAGCTTCGGGACGAGTGAGAGTGAGCAGTTCTTC

V gene: TRBV5-1
D gene: -
J gene: TRBJ1-5
clone size: -
CDR3 protein: CASSLLGTGQPQHF
CDR3 DNA: TGCGCCAGCAGCTTGTTGGGAACCGGTCAGCCCCAGCATTTT

V gene: TRBV5-1
D gene: TRBD1
J gene: TRBJ1-5
clone size: -
CDR3 protein: CASSLGQGTDQPQHF
CDR3 DNA: TGCGCCAGCAGCTTGGGACAGGGTACGGATCAGCCCCAGCATTTT

V gene: TRBV28
D gene: TRBD1
J gene: TRBJ1-2
clone size: -
CDR3 protein: CASSPYPTAGTGWADGYTF
CDR3 DNA: TGTGCCAGCAGCCCCTATCCGACCGCCGGGACAGGGTGGGCGGATGGCTACACCTTC

V gene: TRBV28
D gene: -
J gene: TRBJ1-4
clone size: few
CDR3 protein: CASDSGETGEKLFF
CDR3 DNA: TGTGCCAGCGACTCGGGAGAAACAGGAGAAAAACTGTTTTTT

V gene: TRBV7-9
D gene: -
J gene: TRBJ2-7
clone size: -
CDR3 protein: CASSLGYGSYEQYF
CDR3 DNA: TGTGCCAGCAGCTTGGGATACGGCTCCTACGAGCAGTACTTC

V gene: TRBV6-4
D gene: -
J gene: TRBJ2-1
clone size: few
CDR3 protein: CASQGGSNNNEQFF
CDR3 DNA: TGTGCCAGCCAGGGAGGATCGAACAACAATGAGCAGTTCTTC

V gene: TRBV20-1
D gene: -
J gene: TRBJ2-5
clone size: -
CDR3 protein: CSARGYETQYF
CDR3 DNA: TGCAGTGCTAGAGGGTACGAGACCCAGTACTTC

V gene: TRBV5-1
D gene: -
J gene: TRBJ2-3
clone size: -
CDR3 protein: CASRIGGTDTQYF
CDR3 DNA: TGCGCCAGCAGGATTGGCGGCACAGATACGCAGTATTTT

V gene: TRBV25-1
D gene: -
J gene: TRBJ1-5
clone size: -
CDR3 protein: CASSGTVYSNQPQHF
CDR3 DNA: TGTGCCAGCAGTGGGACAGTATATAGCAATCAGCCCCAGCATTTT

V gene: TRBV30
D gene: -
J gene: TRBJ2-3
clone size: few
CDR3 protein: CAWSVGVVQNTQYF
CDR3 DNA: TGTGCCTGGAGTGTAGGAGTGGTTCAAAATACGCAGTATTTT

V gene: TRBV6-5
D gene: TRBD1
J gene: TRBJ2-7
clone size: -
CDR3 protein: CASSYRDRVNEQYF
CDR3 DNA: TGTGCCAGCAGTTACCGGGACAGGGTCAACGAGCAGTACTTC

V gene: TRBV7-2
D gene: -
J gene: TRBJ2-3
clone size: -
CDR3 protein: CASSLEREDTQYF
CDR3 DNA: TGTGCCAGCAGCTTAGAAAGGGAGGATACGCAGTATTTT

V gene: TRBV7-6
D gene: -
J gene: TRBJ2-5
clone size: -
CDR3 protein: CASSLSQGEKTQYF
CDR3 DNA: TGTGCCAGCAGCTTAAGTCAGGGAGAAAAGACCCAGTACTTC

V gene: TRBV7-9
D gene: TRBD1
J gene: TRBJ1-4
clone size: few
CDR3 protein: CASSSLQGREKLFF
CDR3 DNA: TGTGCCAGCAGCTCTTTACAGGGGCGGGAAAAACTGTTTTTT

V gene: TRBV7-9
D gene: TRBD1
J gene: TRBJ1-1
clone size: -
CDR3 protein: CASSAIPGQGTEAFF
CDR3 DNA: TGTGCCAGCAGCGCAATTCCGGGACAGGGGACTGAAGCTTTCTTT